The 13 T cell receptor beta chains below all came from one sample that was sequenced in a study of control samples from healthy donors and cancer patients. Profiling relied on immunoSEQ multiplex PCR, and the TCRdb table lists in-frame clones only, not all of them. Here the sample spans about 12,000 clones, 88% being singletons. The material sequenced was formalin-fixed, paraffin-embedded tissue. Source of these receptors: a male donor with melanoma.

The rearrangement joins TRBV12-5 to TRBJ1-2, with TRBD1 matching 8 bases. The CDR3 spans 14 residues. The V and J ends lost 6 bases and 6 bases, in that order; junction bases with no gene match: 9. Germline CDR1 reads LGHNT; CDR2 reads FRNRAP. The CDR3 DNA sequence: TGTGCTAGTGGACTAGGGACAGGAATAGATGGCTACACCTTC. It specifies CASGLGTGIDGYTF.

The chain couples TRBV28 to TRBJ2-6; tentative D call: TRBD1 (6 bases). V was clipped by 6 bases and J by 0 bases, with 6 bases between them. Germline V gene sequence: CDR1 MDHEN, CDR2 SYDVKM. This CDR3 has 14 amino acids. The CDR3: CASRQGSGANVLTF. The CDR3, as DNA: TGTGCCAGCAGACAGGGCTCTGGGGCCAACGTCCTGACTTTC.

This clone was detected only once. The genes are TRBV4-1 and TRBJ2-2; weak D call: TRBD1 (6 bases). Germline CDR1 reads MGHRA; CDR2 reads YSYEKL. The length of the CDR3 is 16 residues. V was clipped by 2 bases and J by 7 bases, with 17 bases between them. The CDR3 DNA reads as TGCGCCAGCAGCCAACTGTCCACAGGGCGAGACGGGGAGCTGTTTTTT. This gives the protein CASSQLSTGRDGELFF.

The genes are TRBV28 and TRBJ1-2; tentative D call: TRBD1 (6 bases). The CDR3 is 15 amino acids. V lost 5 bases and J 4 bases, leaving 17 bases between the germline ends. Germline CDR1 and CDR2: MDHEN and SYDVKM. The CDR3 here is CASSNSGAISYGYTF. The CDR3 DNA is TGTGCCAGCAGTAACTCAGGGGCGATTAGCTATGGCTACACCTTC.

The chain uses TRBV7-9 and TRBJ2-2; 7 bases line up with TRBD1. Unmatched junction bases numbered 7, after V lost 5 bases and J lost 4 bases. Germline V gene data show CDR1 as SEHNR and CDR2 as FQNEAQ (reference sequence). The length of the CDR3 is 15 residues. The DNA for the CDR3 is TGTGCCAGCAGCCTTGACAGGGCCGGCACCGGGGAGCTGTTTTTT. Amino acid sequence: CASSLDRAGTGELFF.

The V and J genes are TRBV27 and TRBJ1-1; tentative D call: TRBD1 (5 bases). Germline CDR1 and CDR2: MNHEY and SMNVEV (reference sequence). The CDR3 loop spans 15 amino acids. V was trimmed by 2 bases and J by 7 bases, leaving 17 bases between them. CDR3 sequence: CASSLGKRGFGEAFF. The CDR3 nucleotides read TGTGCCAGCAGTTTAGGTAAACGGGGGTTTGGTGAAGCTTTCTTT.

This rearrangement joins TRBV21-1 to TRBJ2-1; the table's D call, TRBD2, was not checked against the DNA. TRBV21-1 is assigned pseudogene status. The CDR3 runs to 18 residues. The CDR3: CASSKALLAGEGPTEQFF. As DNA, the CDR3 is TGTGCCAGCAGCAAAGCGCTTTTAGCGGGAGAGGGCCCTACAGAGCAGTTCTTC.

This sequence joins TRBV7-2 and TRBJ2-3; the match to TRBD2 covers 13 bases. V dropped 5 bases and J dropped 3; count of bases not matched to a gene: 8. CDR1 is SGHTA, CDR2 FQGNSA, per germline. The CDR3 is made up of 17 amino acids. CDR3 loop: CASSNRLAGGRTDTQYF. Written as DNA, the CDR3 is TGTGCCAGCAGCAACCGACTAGCGGGAGGAAGAACAGATACGCAGTATTTT.

This chain links TRBV6-2 or TRBV6-3 with TRBJ1-5; D remains ambiguous. CDR1 is MNHEY and CDR2 is SVGEGT in the germline V gene. The V and J ends lost 1 base and 0 bases respectively, with 10 bases between them. This CDR3 is built from 16 residues. The DNA of the CDR3 is TGTGCCAGCAGTTACTTCTGGGGTTATAGCAATCAGCCCCAGCATTTT. Its translation: CASSYFWGYSNQPQHF.

The V and J genes are TRBV29-1 and TRBJ2-1; perhaps TRBD2 as D (6 bases). This CDR3 spans 16 amino acids. Germline V gene lookup returns CDR1 SQVTM and CDR2 ANQGSEA. Trimming took off 0 bases at V and 4 bases at J, with 16 bases between the two ends. CDR3 residues: CSVEDLTGVVYNEQFF. CDR3 DNA: TGCAGCGTTGAAGATCTTACGGGAGTAGTGTACAATGAGCAGTTCTTC.

This chain links TRBV9 with TRBJ1-2; D is undetermined. Germline V gene data show CDR1 as SGDLS and CDR2 as YYNGEE. The CDR3 spans 14 residues. Trimming shortened V by 1 base and J by 8 bases, and 15 bases separated the two germline ends. The CDR3 protein is CASSVSVGGGGYTF. The CDR3 coding sequence is TGTGCCAGCAGCGTAAGTGTAGGAGGTGGCGGCTACACCTTC.

This clone turned up a few times. This chain joins TRBV7-3 and TRBJ1-1; TRBD1 might be the D (6 bases). With 4 bases removed from V and 3 bases from J, the gap between germline ends came to 15 bases. The germline V gene has CDR1 SGHTA and CDR2 FQGTGA. This CDR3 comprises 15 residues. The CDR3 nucleotides are TGTGCCAGCAGCTCAACCCCGACAGGTTACACTGAAGCTTTCTTT. Its protein product is CASSSTPTGYTEAFF. Looking up the rest from reference TRBV7-3 and TRBJ1-1 gives the full variable domain: GAGVSQTPSNKVTEKGKYVELRCDPISGHTALYWYRQSLGQGPEFLIYFQGTGAADDSGLPNDRFFAVRPEGSVSTLKIQRTERGDSAVYLCASSSTPTGYTEAFFGQGTRLTVV.

The CDR3 region is CASSQDRGGYISGNTIYF. The CDR3 bases are TGCGCCAGCAGCCAAGATCGAGGGGGCTACATCTCTGGAAACACCATATATTTT. The genes are TRBV4-1 and TRBJ1-3; 7 bases map to TRBD1. CDR3 length: 18 amino acids. Germline V lookup: CDR1 MGHRA, CDR2 YSYEKL. Trimming took 0 bases from V and 0 from J; bases not matched to a gene: 8.